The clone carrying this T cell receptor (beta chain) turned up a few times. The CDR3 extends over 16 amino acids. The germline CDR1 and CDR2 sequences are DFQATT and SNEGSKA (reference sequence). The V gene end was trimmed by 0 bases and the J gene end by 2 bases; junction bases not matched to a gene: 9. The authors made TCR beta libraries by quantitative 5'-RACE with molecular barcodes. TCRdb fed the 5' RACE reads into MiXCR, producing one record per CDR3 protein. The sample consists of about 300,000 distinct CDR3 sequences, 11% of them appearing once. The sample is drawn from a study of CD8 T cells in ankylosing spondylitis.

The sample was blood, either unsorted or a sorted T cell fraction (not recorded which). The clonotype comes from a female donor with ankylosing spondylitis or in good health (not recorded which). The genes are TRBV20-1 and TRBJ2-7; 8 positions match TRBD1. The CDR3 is CSARDMRQGLPYEQYF. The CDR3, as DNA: TGCAGTGCTAGAGATATGAGACAGGGGTTGCCCTACGAGCAGTACTTC.